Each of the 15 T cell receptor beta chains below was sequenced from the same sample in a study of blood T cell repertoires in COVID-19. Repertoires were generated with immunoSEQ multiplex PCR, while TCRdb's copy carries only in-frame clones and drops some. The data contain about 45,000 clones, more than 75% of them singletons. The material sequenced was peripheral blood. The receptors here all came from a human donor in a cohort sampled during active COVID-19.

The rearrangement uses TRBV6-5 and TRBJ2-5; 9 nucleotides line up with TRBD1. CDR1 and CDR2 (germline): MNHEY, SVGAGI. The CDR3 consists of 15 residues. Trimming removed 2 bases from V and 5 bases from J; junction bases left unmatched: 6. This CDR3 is CASSYGDRVTETQYF. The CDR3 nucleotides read TGTGCCAGCAGTTACGGGGACAGGGTAACGGAGACCCAGTACTTC.

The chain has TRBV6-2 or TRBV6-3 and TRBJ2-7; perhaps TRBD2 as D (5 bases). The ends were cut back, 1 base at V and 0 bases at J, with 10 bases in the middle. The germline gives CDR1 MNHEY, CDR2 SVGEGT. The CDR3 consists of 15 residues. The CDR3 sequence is CASSYYQRNSYEQYF. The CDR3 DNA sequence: TGTGCCAGCAGTTACTACCAGCGGAACTCCTACGAGCAGTACTTC.

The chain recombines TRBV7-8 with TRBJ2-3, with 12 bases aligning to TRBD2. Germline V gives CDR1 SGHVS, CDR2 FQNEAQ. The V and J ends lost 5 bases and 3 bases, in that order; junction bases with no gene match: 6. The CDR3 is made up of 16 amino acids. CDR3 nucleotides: TGTGCCAGCAGCCTAAGGACTAGCGGGATGACAGATACGCAGTATTTT. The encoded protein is CASSLRTSGMTDTQYF.

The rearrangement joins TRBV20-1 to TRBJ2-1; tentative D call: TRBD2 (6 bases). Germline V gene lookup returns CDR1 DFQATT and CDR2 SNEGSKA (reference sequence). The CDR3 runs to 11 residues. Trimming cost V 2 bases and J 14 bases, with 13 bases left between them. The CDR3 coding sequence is TGCAGTGCTAGAACCGGGACGGGAGAGTTCTTC. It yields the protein CSARTGTGEFF.

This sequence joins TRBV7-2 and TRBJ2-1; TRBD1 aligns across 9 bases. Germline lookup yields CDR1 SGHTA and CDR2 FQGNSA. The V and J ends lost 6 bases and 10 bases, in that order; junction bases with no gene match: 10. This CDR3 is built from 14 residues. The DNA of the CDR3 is TGTGCCAGCAGAACAGGGGGCCTATTACAGGAGCAGTTCTTC. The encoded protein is CASRTGGLLQEQFF.

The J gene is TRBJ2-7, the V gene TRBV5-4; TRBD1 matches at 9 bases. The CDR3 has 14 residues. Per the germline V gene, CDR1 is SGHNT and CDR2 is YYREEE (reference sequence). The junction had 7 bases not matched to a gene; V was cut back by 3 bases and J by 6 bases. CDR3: CASSYGQGPGEQYF. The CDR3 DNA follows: TGTGCCAGCAGCTATGGACAGGGGCCAGGCGAGCAGTACTTC.

CDR3 region: CASSFRGPGVDSPLHF. The CDR3 bases are TGCGCCAGCAGCTTCCGGGGCCCAGGGGTGGATTCACCCCTCCACTTT. The chain carries TRBV5-1 and TRBJ1-6, with TRBD1 as a possible D gene (6 bases). The CDR3 is 16 residues long. From germline, CDR1 is SGHRS and CDR2 YFSETQ. V dropped 2 bases and J dropped 8 bases, with 17 bases sitting between them.

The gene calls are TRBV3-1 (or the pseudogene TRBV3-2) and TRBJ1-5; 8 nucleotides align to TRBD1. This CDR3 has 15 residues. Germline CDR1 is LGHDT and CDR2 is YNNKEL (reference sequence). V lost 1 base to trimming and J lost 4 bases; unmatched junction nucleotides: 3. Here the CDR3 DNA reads TGTGCCAGCAGCCAAGGGACAGGGATTAATCAGCCCCAGCATTTT. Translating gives CASSQGTGINQPQHF.

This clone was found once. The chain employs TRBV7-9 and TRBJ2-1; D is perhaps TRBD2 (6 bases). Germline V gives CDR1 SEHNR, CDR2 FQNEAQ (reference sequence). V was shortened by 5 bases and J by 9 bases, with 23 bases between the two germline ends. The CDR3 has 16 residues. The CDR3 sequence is CASSLELRAGGSEQFF. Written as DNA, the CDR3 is TGTGCCAGCAGCCTCGAACTAAGGGCCGGGGGAAGTGAGCAGTTCTTC.

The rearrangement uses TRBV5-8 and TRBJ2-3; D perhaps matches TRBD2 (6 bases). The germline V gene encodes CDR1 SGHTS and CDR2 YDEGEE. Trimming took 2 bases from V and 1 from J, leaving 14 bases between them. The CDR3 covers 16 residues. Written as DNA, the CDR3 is TGTGCCAGCAGCTTATTTTCCAGCGGGCGCACAGATACGCAGTATTTT. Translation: CASSLFSSGRTDTQYF. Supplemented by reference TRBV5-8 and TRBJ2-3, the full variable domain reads EAGVTQSPTHLIKTRGQQATLRCSPISGHTSVYWYQQALGLGLQFLLWYDEGEERNRGNFPPRFSGRQFPNYSSELNVNALELEDSALYLCASSLFSSGRTDTQYFGPGTRLTVL.

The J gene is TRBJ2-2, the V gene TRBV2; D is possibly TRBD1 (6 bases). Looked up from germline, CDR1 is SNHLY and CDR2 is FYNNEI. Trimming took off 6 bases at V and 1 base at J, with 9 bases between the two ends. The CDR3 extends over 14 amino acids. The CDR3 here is CASRAQGNTGELFF. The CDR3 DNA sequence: TGTGCCAGCAGGGCACAGGGGAACACCGGGGAGCTGTTTTTT.

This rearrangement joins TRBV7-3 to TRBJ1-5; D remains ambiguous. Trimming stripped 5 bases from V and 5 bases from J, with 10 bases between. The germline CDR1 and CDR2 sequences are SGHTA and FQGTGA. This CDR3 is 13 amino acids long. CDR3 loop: CASSLDTDQPQHF. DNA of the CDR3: TGTGCCAGCAGCCTTGACACTGATCAGCCCCAGCATTTT.

The CDR3 coding sequence is TGTGCCAGCAGCCTTCCCACCGGGGAGCTGTTTTTT. Amino acids: CASSLPTGELFF. The V gene is TRBV28, the J gene TRBJ2-2; D is unclear. This CDR3 has 12 residues. V gave up 6 bases and J gave up 4 bases, with 6 bases separating them. From germline, CDR1 is MDHEN and CDR2 SYDVKM.

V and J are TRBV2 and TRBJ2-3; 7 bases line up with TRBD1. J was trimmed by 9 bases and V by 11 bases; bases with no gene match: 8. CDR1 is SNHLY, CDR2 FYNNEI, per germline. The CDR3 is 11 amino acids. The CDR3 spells CALGTDETQYF. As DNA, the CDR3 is TGTGCCCTGGGGACAGACGAGACGCAGTATTTT.

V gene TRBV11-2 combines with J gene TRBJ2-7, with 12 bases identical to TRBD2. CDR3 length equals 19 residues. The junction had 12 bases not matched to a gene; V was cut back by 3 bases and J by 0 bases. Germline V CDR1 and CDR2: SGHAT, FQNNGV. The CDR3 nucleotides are TGTGCCAGCAGCTTCCCGACTAGCGGGAGCTTGGGCAGCTCCTACGAGCAGTACTTC. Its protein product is CASSFPTSGSLGSSYEQYF.